A single TCR beta chain is shown here with its context. Per the original data handling: Amplification from reference gene primers served as the basis for estimated nucleated cell counts. Repertoires were generated with immunoSEQ multiplex PCR, while TCRdb's copy carries only in-frame clones and drops some. V and J calls and clone size are copied from that table; D and trimming were computed from the DNA. The table shows 65,000 to 95,000 clones, with around nine tenths occurring only once. These data are taken from a study of blood T cell repertoires in COVID-19. Turning to the study itself: Material from acute and convalescent COVID-19 was sourced from the United States, Italy and Spain. PBMCs, B-cell-depleted T cells, or T cells provided the cDNA or gDNA that made up the material.

The germline CDR1 and CDR2 sequences are SGHNT and YYREEE (reference sequence). Trimming cost V 4 bases and J 10 bases; bases outside gene matches: 11. The CDR3 totals 15 residues. Sequencing was performed on peripheral blood. The genes are TRBV5-4 and TRBJ2-1; 10 bases fit TRBD2. The source is a man between 65 and 80 years old with active or convalescent COVID-19. The CDR3 loop is CASSPPQRGGGEQFF. The CDR3 region has the DNA TGTGCCAGCAGCCCCCCCCAGCGGGGGGGCGGGGAGCAGTTCTTC.